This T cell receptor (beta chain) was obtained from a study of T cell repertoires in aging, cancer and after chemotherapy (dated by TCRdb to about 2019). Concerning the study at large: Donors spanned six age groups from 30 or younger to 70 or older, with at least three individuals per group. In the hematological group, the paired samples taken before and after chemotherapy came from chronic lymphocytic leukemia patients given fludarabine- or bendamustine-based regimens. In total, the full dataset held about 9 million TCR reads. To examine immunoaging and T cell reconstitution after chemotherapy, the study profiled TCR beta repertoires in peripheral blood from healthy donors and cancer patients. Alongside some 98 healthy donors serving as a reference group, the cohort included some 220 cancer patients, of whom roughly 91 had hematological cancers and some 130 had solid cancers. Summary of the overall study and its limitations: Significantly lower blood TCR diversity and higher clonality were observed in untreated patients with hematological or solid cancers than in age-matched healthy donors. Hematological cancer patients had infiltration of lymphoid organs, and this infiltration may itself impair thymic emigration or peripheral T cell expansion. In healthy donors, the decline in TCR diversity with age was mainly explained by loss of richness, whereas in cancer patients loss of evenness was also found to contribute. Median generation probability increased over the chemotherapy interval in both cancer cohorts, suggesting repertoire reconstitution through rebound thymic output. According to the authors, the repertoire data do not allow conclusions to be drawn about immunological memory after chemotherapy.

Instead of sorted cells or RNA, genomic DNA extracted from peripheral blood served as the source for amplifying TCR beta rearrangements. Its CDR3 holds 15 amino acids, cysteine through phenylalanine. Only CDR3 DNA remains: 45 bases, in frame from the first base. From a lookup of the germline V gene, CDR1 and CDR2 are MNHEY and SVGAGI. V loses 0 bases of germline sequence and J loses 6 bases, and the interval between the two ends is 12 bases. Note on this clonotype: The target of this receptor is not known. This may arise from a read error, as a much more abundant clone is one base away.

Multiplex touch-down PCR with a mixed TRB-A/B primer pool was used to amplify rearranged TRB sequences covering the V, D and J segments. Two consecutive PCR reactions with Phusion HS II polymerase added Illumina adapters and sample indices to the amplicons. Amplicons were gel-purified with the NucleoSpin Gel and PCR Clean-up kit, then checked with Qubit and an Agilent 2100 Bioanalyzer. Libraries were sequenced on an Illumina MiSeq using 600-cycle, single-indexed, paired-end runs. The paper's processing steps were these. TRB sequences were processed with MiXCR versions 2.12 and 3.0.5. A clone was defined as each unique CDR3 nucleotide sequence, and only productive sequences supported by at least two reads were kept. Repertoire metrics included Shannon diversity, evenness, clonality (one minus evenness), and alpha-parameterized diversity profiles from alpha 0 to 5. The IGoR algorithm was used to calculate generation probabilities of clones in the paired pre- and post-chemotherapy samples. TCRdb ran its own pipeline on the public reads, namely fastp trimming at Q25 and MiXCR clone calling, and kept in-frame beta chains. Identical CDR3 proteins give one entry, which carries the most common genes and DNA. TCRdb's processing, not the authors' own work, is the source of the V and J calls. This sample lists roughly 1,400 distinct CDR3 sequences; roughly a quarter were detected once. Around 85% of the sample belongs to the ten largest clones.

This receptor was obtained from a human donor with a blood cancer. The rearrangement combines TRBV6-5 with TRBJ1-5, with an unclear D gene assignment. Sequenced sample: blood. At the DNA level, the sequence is TGTGCCAGCAGTTACTCCGGAAAGGTCAGTCAGCCCCAGCATTTT. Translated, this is CASSYSGKVSQPQHF.